This T cell receptor (beta chain) was found in a study of CD8 T cells in ankylosing spondylitis. Unmatched junction bases numbered 3, after V lost 0 bases and J lost 5 bases. The germline V gene has CDR1 DFQATT and CDR2 SNEGSKA (reference sequence). The CDR3 runs to 15 residues. TCRdb called the 5' RACE reads again in MiXCR, with one record for every CDR3 protein. The sample lists nearly 25,000 distinct CDR3 sequences, 17% occurring once. Findings of the study overall: A motif in TCR beta, a set of roughly eight highly homologous variants, appeared characteristic of ankylosing spondylitis blood. Disease-linked clones reportedly showed significant enrichment in matched ankylosing spondylitis synovial fluid. Some of the motif variants had earlier been found in reactive arthritis patients' fluid and blood. Disease-linked clones proved CD8+ and comparatively uncommon in peripheral blood.

In its sample, this clonotype was seen a few times. Its specificity is unknown. Sequenced: blood. The chain couples TRBV20-1 to TRBJ2-2; TRBD2 matches at 10 bases. This clonotype was sampled from a male donor with ankylosing spondylitis or in good health (not recorded which). The CDR3 protein is CSARDGGLATGELFF. CDR3 in DNA: TGCAGTGCTAGAGATGGGGGACTAGCGACCGGGGAGCTGTTTTTT.